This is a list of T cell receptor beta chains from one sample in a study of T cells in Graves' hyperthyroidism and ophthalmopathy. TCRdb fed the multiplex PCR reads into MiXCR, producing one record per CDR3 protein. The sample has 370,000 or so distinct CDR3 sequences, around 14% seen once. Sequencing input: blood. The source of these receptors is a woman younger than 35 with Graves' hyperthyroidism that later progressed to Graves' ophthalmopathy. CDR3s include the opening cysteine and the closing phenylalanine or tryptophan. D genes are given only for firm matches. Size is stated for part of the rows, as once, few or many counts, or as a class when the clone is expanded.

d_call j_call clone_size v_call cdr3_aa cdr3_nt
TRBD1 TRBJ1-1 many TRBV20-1 CSATRTGRVTEAFF TGCAGTGCTACGAGGACAGGGAGAGTCACTGAAGCTTTCTTT
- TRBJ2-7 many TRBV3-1 CASSQGRGQYF TGTGCCAGCAGCCAAGGACGCGGGCAGTACTTC
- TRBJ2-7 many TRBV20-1 CSASLRGHYEQYF TGCAGTGCTAGTCTCAGGGGCCACTACGAGCAGTACTTC
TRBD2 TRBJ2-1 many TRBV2 CASISGRVGNEQFF TGTGCCAGCATAAGCGGGAGGGTCGGCAATGAGCAGTTCTTC
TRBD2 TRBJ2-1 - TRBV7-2 CASSLGLAGGVNEQFF TGTGCCAGCAGCTTAGGACTAGCGGGAGGCGTCAATGAGCAGTTCTTC
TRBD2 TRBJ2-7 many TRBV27 CASSLSWGGTYEQYF TGTGCCAGCAGTTTATCTTGGGGAGGGACCTACGAGCAGTACTTC
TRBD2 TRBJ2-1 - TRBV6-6 CASSYSSGSDEQFF TGTGCCAGCAGTTACTCCAGCGGGAGTGATGAGCAGTTCTTC
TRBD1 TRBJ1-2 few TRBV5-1 CTSSSRTGGANGYTF TGCACCAGCAGCTCACGGACAGGGGGCGCAAATGGCTACACCTTC
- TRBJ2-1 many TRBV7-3 CASSLMPGAMYNEQFF TGTGCCAGCAGCTTAATGCCGGGAGCGATGTACAATGAGCAGTTCTTC
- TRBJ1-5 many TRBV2 CASREPDSNQPQHF TGTGCCAGCAGAGAACCGGATAGCAATCAGCCCCAGCATTTT
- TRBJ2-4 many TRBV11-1 CASSFNGVNIQYF TGTGCCAGCAGCTTTAACGGAGTTAACATTCAGTACTTC
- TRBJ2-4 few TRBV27 CASSFSGAAKNIQYF TGTGCCAGCAGTTTTTCGGGAGCGGCCAAAAACATTCAGTACTTC
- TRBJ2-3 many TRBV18 CASSPQSLSTDTQYF TGTGCCAGCTCACCACAGAGCCTCAGCACAGATACGCAGTATTTT
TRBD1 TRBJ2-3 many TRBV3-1 CASSPGPATGVSTDTQYF TGTGCCAGCAGCCCCGGCCCCGCGACAGGGGTTAGCACAGATACGCAGTATTTT
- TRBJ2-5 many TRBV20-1 CSARWWRLQETQYF TGCAGTGCTAGATGGTGGCGGCTCCAAGAGACCCAGTACTTC
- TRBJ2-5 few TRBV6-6 CASSYSSWETQYF TGTGCCAGCAGTTACTCTAGCTGGGAGACCCAGTACTTC
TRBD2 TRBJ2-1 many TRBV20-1 CSARVAGGLGNEQFF TGCAGTGCTAGAGTAGCGGGAGGGCTGGGGAATGAGCAGTTCTTC
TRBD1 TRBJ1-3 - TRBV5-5 CASSSLQGPGNTIYF TGTGCCAGCAGCTCCTTACAGGGGCCCGGAAACACCATATATTTT
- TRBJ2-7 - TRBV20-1 CSVSGDIYYEQYF TGCAGTGTGAGTGGAGACATCTACTACGAGCAGTACTTC
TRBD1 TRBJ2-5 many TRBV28 CASTETGGRETQYF TGTGCCAGCACAGAAACAGGGGGGCGGGAGACCCAGTACTTC
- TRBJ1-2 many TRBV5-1 CASSLRTGKINYGYTF TGCGCCAGCAGCTTGCGTACAGGGAAAATTAACTATGGCTACACCTTC
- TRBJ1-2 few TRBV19 CASSIGYRDRTNYGYTF TGTGCCAGTAGTATAGGTTACCGGGACCGGACTAACTATGGCTACACCTTC
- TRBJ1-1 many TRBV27 CASSPSPGGRRNTEAFF TGTGCCAGCAGTCCCTCCCCCGGTGGTCGGAGGAACACTGAAGCTTTCTTT
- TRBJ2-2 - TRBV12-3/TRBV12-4 CASSYRGGELFF TGTGCCAGCAGTTACCGGGGTGGGGAGCTGTTTTTT
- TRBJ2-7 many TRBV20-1 CSAVHRDRPYEQYF TGCAGTGCTGTTCACAGGGATAGGCCCTACGAGCAGTACTTC
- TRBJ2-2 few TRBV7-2 CASSTGGGYPGELFF TGTGCCAGCAGCACCGGCGGTGGCTACCCCGGGGAGCTGTTTTTT
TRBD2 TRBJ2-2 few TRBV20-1 CSAPGTNNTGELFF TGCAGTGCTCCCGGGACTAATAACACCGGGGAGCTGTTTTTT
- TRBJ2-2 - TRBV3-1 CASSPTGAPTGELFF TGTGCCAGCAGCCCAACCGGGGCACCCACCGGGGAGCTGTTTTTT